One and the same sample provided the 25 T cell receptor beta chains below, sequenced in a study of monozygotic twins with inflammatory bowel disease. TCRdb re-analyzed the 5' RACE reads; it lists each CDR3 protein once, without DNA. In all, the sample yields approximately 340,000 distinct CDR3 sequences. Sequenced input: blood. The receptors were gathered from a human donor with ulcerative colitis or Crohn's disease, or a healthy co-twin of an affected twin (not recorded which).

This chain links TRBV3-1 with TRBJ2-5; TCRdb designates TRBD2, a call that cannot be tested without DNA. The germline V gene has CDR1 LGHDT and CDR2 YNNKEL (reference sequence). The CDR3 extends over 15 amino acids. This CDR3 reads CASSQGRNAGAVGRF.

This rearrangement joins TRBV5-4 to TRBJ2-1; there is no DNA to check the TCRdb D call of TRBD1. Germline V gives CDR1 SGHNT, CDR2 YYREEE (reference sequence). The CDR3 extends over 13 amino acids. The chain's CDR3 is CASSFGSGGEQFF.

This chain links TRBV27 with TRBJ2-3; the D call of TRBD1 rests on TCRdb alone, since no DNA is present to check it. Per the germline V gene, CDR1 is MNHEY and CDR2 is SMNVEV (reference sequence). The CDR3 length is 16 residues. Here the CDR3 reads CASSRIRDRSTDTQYF.

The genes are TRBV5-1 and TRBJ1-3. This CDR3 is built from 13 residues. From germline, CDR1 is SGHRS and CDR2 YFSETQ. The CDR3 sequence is CASSLGWGNTIYF.

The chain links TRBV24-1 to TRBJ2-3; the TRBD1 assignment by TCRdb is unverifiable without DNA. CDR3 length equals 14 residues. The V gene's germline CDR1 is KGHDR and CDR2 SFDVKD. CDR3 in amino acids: CATRGTRGSDTQYF.

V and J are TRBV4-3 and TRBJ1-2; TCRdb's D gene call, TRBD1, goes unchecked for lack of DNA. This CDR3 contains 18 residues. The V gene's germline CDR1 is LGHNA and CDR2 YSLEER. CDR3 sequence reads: CASSQEVRGHRGSEGYTF.

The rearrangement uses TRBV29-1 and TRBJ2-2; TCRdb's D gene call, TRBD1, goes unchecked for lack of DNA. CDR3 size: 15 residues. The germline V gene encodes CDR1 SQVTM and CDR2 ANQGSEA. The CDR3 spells CSVARYGGNTGELFF.

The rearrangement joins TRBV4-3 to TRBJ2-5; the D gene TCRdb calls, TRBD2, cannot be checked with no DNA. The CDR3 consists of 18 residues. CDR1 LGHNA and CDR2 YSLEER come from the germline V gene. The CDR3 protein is CASSQTGGERELQETQYF.

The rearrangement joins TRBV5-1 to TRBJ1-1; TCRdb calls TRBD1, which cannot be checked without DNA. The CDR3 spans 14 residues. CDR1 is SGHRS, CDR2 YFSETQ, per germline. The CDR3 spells CASSLGQYVTEAFF.

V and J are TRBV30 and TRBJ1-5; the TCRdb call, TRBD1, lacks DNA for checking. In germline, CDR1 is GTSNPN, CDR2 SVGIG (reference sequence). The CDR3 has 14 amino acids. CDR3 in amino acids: CAWSEGQGEQPQHF.

The CDR3 loop reads CASSPGTSGIGEQFF. V is TRBV6-1 and J is TRBJ2-1; with no DNA, the TCRdb D assignment of TRBD2 cannot be verified. Germline CDR1 MNHNS, CDR2 SASEGT. CDR3 length equals 15 residues.

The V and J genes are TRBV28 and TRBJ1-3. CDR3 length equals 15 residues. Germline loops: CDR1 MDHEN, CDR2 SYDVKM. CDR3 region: CASSLGTTSGNTIYF.

The CDR3 spells CASSRDRVWHEQYF. The chain employs TRBV6-1 and TRBJ2-7; TCRdb's D call, TRBD1, is unchecked because there is no DNA. This CDR3 is built from 14 residues. Looked up from germline, CDR1 is MNHNS and CDR2 is SASEGT.

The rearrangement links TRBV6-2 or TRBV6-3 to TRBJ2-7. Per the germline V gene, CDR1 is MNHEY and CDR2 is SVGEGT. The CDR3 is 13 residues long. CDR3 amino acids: CASSYGDPYEQYF.

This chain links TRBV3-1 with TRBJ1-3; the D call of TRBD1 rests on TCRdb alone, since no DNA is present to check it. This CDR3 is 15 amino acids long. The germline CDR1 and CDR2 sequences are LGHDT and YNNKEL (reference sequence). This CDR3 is CASSQDRGPRNTINF.

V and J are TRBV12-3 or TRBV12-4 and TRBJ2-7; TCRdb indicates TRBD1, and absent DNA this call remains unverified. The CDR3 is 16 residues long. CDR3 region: CASGRGQDPSPYEQYF.

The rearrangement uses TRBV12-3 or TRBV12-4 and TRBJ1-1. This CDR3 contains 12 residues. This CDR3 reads CASSFAGTEAFF.

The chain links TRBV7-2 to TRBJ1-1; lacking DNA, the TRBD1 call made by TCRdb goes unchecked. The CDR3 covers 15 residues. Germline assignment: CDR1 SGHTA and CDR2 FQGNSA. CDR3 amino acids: CASSPRAGQNTEAFF.

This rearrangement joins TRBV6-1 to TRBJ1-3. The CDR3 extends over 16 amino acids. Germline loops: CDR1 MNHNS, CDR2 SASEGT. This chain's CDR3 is CASRDRAEFPGNTIYF.

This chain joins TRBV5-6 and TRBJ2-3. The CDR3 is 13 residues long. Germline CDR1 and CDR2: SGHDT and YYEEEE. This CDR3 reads CASSLLASDTQYF.

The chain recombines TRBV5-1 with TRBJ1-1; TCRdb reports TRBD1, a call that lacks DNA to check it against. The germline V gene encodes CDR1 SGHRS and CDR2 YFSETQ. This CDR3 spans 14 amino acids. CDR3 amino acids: CASSSNPQNTEAFF.

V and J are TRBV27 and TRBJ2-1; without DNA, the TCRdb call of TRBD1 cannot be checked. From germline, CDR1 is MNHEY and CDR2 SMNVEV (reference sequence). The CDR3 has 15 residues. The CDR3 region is CASSYSGGHYNEQFF.

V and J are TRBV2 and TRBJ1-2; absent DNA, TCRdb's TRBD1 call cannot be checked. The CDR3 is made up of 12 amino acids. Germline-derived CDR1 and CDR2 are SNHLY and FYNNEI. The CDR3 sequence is CASRRDSLGYTF. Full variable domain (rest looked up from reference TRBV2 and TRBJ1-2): EPEVTQTPSHQVTQMGQEVILRCVPISNHLYFYWYRQILGQKVEFLVSFYNNEISEKSEIFDDQFSVERPDGSNFTLKIRSTKLEDSAMYFCASRRDSLGYTFGSGTRLTVV.

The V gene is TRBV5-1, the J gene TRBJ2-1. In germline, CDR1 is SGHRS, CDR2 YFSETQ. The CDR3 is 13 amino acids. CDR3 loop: CASSLDERNEQFF.

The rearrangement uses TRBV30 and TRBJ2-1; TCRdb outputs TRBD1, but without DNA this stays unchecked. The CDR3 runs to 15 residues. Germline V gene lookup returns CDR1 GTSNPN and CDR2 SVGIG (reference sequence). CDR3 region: CAWTGTRSSYNEQFF.